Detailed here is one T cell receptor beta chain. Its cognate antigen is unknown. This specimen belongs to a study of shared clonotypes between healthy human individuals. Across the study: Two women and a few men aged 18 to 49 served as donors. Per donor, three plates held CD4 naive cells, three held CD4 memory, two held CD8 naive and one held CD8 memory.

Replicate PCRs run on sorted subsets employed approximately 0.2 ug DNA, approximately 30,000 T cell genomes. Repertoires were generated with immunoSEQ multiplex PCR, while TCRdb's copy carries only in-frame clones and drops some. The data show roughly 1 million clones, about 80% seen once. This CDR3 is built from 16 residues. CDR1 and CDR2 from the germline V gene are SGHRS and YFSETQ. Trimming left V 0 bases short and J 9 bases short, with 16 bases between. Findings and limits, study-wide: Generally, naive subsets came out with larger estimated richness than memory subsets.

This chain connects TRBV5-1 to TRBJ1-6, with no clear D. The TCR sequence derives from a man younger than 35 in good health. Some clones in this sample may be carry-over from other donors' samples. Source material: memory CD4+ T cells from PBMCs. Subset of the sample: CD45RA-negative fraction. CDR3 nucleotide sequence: TGCGCCAGCAGCTTGGAGGGCCAACCGACCAGTTCACCCCTCCACTTT. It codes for CASSLEGQPTSSPLHF.